This TCR beta chain comes out of a study of T cell changes during pregnancy in multiple sclerosis. V was trimmed by 8 bases and J by 0 bases, leaving 11 bases between them. Germline-derived CDR1 and CDR2 are MNHEY and SMNVEV (reference sequence). The CDR3 has 14 amino acids. Profiling relied on immunoSEQ multiplex PCR, and the TCRdb table lists in-frame clones only, not all of them. Here the sample spans some 90,000 clones, more than 90% being singletons. The sequencing used peripheral blood, collected in the first trimester of pregnancy. The source of this sequence is a female donor with multiple sclerosis, enrolled in a pregnancy study. This sequence joins TRBV27 and TRBJ2-4; unclear D gene. CDR3 DNA sequence: TGTGCCAGCTCAAACCCAGTAGCCAAAAACATTCAGTACTTC. Translation: CASSNPVAKNIQYF.